A single sample is the source of the 25 T cell receptor beta chains below, sequenced in a study of siplizumab effects on memory and regulatory T cells. Profiled with immunoSEQ multiplex PCR; TCRdb holds only in-frame clones, not every one. The repertoire holds about 120,000 clones, roughly 94% seen once, with roughly 1.5% in the top ten. Source material: non-Treg CD4+ T cells sorted from blood. These receptor sequences come from a human donor in good health.

The rearrangement joins TRBV28 to TRBJ1-1; D is undetermined. Between the trimmed V and J ends, which lost 8 bases and 1 base, there was a span of 8 bases. Germline CDR1 is MDHEN and CDR2 is SYDVKM. The CDR3 loop spans 12 amino acids. DNA for the CDR3: TGTGCCAGCGGACCTACGAACACTGAAGCTTTCTTT. Translating gives CASGPTNTEAFF.

The chain has TRBV7-9 and TRBJ1-1; 7 nucleotides match TRBD1. Germline CDR1 and CDR2: SEHNR and FQNEAQ (reference sequence). Losses at the gene ends were 5 bases for V and 4 bases for J; bases not matched to a gene: 7. The CDR3 spans 14 residues. The CDR3 coding sequence is TGTGCCAGCAGCGTCTCACAGGGGAGCACTGAAGCTTTCTTT. Encoded protein: CASSVSQGSTEAFF.

The chain has TRBV2 and TRBJ2-2; 10 nucleotides align to TRBD2. Germline loops: CDR1 SNHLY, CDR2 FYNNEI. Losses at the gene ends were 7 bases for V and 4 bases for J; bases not matched to a gene: 12. The CDR3 loop spans 17 amino acids. CDR3 DNA: TGTGCCAGCACCCGAGGGGGACTAGCGTTTATCACCGGGGAGCTGTTTTTT. Translated, it gives CASTRGGLAFITGELFF.

The chain couples TRBV5-1 to TRBJ1-2; 7 nucleotides align to TRBD1. Germline CDR1 reads SGHRS; CDR2 reads YFSETQ. V trimming: 4 bases; J trimming: 0 bases; junction bases outside the gene matches: 9. The CDR3 length is 16 residues. In DNA, the CDR3 is TGCGCCAGCAGCGAACAGGGGTTGGGAGCTAACTATGGCTACACCTTC. This codes for CASSEQGLGANYGYTF.

V usage is TRBV30 and J usage is TRBJ2-5, with a weak D call TRBD1 (6 bases). The CDR3 is made up of 16 amino acids. The germline V and J ends were trimmed by 0 bases and 1 base, with 15 bases remaining between them. Germline lookup yields CDR1 GTSNPN and CDR2 SVGIG (reference sequence). In nucleotides, the CDR3 is TGTGCCTGGAGTGTACGACAGGCCAGACTCCAAGAGACCCAGTACTTC. It specifies CAWSVRQARLQETQYF.

The chain recombines TRBV19 with TRBJ1-5; 8 nucleotides line up with TRBD1. V was clipped by 4 bases and J by 8 bases; unmatched bases: 10. Germline values: CDR1 LNHDA, CDR2 SQIVND (reference sequence). The CDR3 spans 15 residues. DNA for the CDR3: TGTGCCAGTAGTAGGGGACAGGCCACGGGAGAGCCCCAGCATTTT. Translated, it gives CASSRGQATGEPQHF. Supplemented by reference TRBV19 and TRBJ1-5, the full variable domain reads DGGITQSPKYLFRKEGQNVTLSCEQNLNHDAMYWYRQDPGQGLRLIYYSQIVNDFQKGDIAEGYSVSREKKESFPLTVTSAQKNPTAFYLCASSRGQATGEPQHFGDGTRLSIL.

The V gene is TRBV19, the J gene TRBJ1-4; TRBD1 aligns across 9 bases. The germline CDR1 and CDR2 sequences are LNHDA and SQIVND (reference sequence). The CDR3 is made up of 15 amino acids. The V segment lost 6 bases and the J segment 6 bases; nucleotides outside the gene matches: 8. The CDR3 is CASRSTGGDYEKLFF. CDR3 in DNA: TGTGCCAGTAGATCAACAGGGGGCGATTATGAAAAACTGTTTTTT.

The chain recombines TRBV6-6 with TRBJ2-2; perhaps TRBD1 as D (6 bases). The CDR3 extends over 15 amino acids. Looked up from germline, CDR1 is MNHNY and CDR2 is SVGAGI (reference sequence). V was cut by 6 bases and J by 3 bases, with 14 bases left in between. DNA of the CDR3: TGTGCCAGCAGCCCCCCCCGACAGGACACCGGGGAGCTGTTTTTT. Residues: CASSPPRQDTGELFF.

The rearrangement joins TRBV11-3 to TRBJ2-7; no clear D. The length of the CDR3 is 13 residues. The ends were cut back, 1 base at V and 5 bases at J, with 9 bases in the middle. The germline CDR1 and CDR2 sequences are SGHNT and YENEEA. The CDR3 bases are TGTGCCAGCAGCTTAGGTCCCCTCAACGAGCAGTACTTC. This gives the protein CASSLGPLNEQYF.

The gene calls are TRBV19 and TRBJ1-2; TRBD1 agrees at 9 bases. The V segment lost 7 bases and the J segment 2 bases; nucleotides outside the gene matches: 5. This CDR3 spans 14 amino acids. Germline CDR1 LNHDA, CDR2 SQIVND (reference sequence). The CDR3 sequence is CASNSGQGNYGYTF. DNA of the CDR3: TGTGCCAGTAACTCCGGACAGGGGAACTATGGCTACACCTTC. The variable domain in full, completed from reference TRBV19 and TRBJ1-2, reads DGGITQSPKYLFRKEGQNVTLSCEQNLNHDAMYWYRQDPGQGLRLIYYSQIVNDFQKGDIAEGYSVSREKKESFPLTVTSAQKNPTAFYLCASNSGQGNYGYTFGSGTRLTVV.

The rearrangement joins TRBV10-3 to TRBJ2-3, with D maybe TRBD1 (5 bases). Germline V gene sequence: CDR1 ENHRY, CDR2 SYGVKD. Trimming pared 4 bases from V and 2 bases from J, leaving 13 bases between. CDR3 length: 15 amino acids. The CDR3 loop reads CAISAQGQLTDTQYF. CDR3 nucleotides: TGTGCCATCAGTGCGCAGGGTCAACTCACAGATACGCAGTATTTT.

J is TRBJ1-5 and V is TRBV5-1; D is uncertain. CDR1 and CDR2 from the germline V gene are SGHRS and YFSETQ. The CDR3 has 14 amino acids. V lost 0 bases to trimming and J lost 4 bases, with 8 bases between them. DNA of the CDR3: TGCGCCAGCAGCTTGGCCGGAGGGAATCAGCCCCAGCATTTT. Encoded protein: CASSLAGGNQPQHF. The full variable domain, completed using reference TRBV5-1 and TRBJ1-5, is KAGVTQTPRYLIKTRGQQVTLSCSPISGHRSVSWYQQTPGQGLQFLFEYFSETQRNKGNFPGRFSGRQFSNSRSEMNVSTLELGDSALYLCASSLAGGNQPQHFGDGTRLSIL.

The chain uses TRBV7-2 and TRBJ1-1; D possibly corresponds to TRBD1 (5 bases). The germline CDR1 and CDR2 sequences are SGHTA and FQGNSA. The CDR3 sequence is 18 residues long. Trimming cost V 3 bases and J 6 bases, with 26 bases left between them. This chain's CDR3 is CASSFFSPGTKKRAEAFF. For the CDR3, the DNA is TGTGCCAGCAGCTTTTTTTCCCCCGGGACGAAAAAACGGGCTGAAGCTTTCTTT. Supplemented by reference TRBV7-2 and TRBJ1-1, the full variable domain reads GAGVSQSPSNKVTEKGKDVELRCDPISGHTALYWYRQSLGQGLEFLIYFQGNSAPDKSGLPSDRFSAERTGGSVSTLTIQRTQQEDSAVYLCASSFFSPGTKKRAEAFFGQGTRLTVV.

In this sample, this clone turned up once. V and J are TRBV2 and TRBJ1-2, with a tentative D call TRBD1 (6 bases). Trimming shortened V by 0 bases and J by 3 bases, and 11 bases separated the two germline ends. CDR1 is SNHLY, CDR2 FYNNEI, per germline. The CDR3 runs 15 residues. The CDR3 DNA reads as TGTGCCAGCAGTGAAGCGGGCAGGGGATACTATGGCTACACCTTC. Translation: CASSEAGRGYYGYTF. The entire variable domain, with the rest obtained from reference TRBV2 and TRBJ1-2, is as follows: EPEVTQTPSHQVTQMGQEVILRCVPISNHLYFYWYRQILGQKVEFLVSFYNNEISEKSEIFDDQFSVERPDGSNFTLKIRSTKLEDSAMYFCASSEAGRGYYGYTFGSGTRLTVV.

V usage is TRBV7-9 and J usage is TRBJ1-4; D might be TRBD1 (6 bases). CDR3 length: 15 residues. The germline V gene encodes CDR1 SEHNR and CDR2 FQNEAQ (reference sequence). V lost 2 bases and J 3 bases, leaving 10 bases between the germline ends. Here the CDR3 DNA reads TGTGCCAGCAGCTTATTGGGGGCAGCTAATGAAAAACTGTTTTTT. This translates into CASSLLGAANEKLFF.

The CDR3 DNA reads TGTGCCAGTAGTGCGCGACAGGGGGTTACTGAAGCTTTCTTT. Translating gives CASSARQGVTEAFF. The chain is built from TRBV19 and TRBJ1-1, with 9 bases that match TRBD1. Per the germline V gene, CDR1 is LNHDA and CDR2 is SQIVND (reference sequence). This CDR3 has 14 amino acids. The V and J ends lost 5 bases and 5 bases, in that order; junction bases with no gene match: 6.

V and J are TRBV7-6 and TRBJ2-1; D uncertain. CDR3 size: 12 residues. Trimming left V 2 bases short and J 9 bases short, with 8 bases between. Per germline, CDR1 SGHVS and CDR2 FNYEAQ. In DNA form, the CDR3 reads TGTGCCAGCAGCTTATTATGGGGTGAGCAGTTCTTC. It encodes CASSLLWGEQFF. The full variable domain, with the rest looked up from reference TRBV7-6 and TRBJ2-1, is GAGVSQSPRYKVTKRGQDVALRCDPISGHVSLYWYRQALGQGPEFLTYFNYEAQQDKSGLPNDRFSAERPEGSISTLTIQRTEQRDSAMYRCASSLLWGEQFFGPGTRLTVL.

The chain combines TRBV27 with TRBJ1-5; a weak D match, TRBD1 (6 bases). CDR1 is MNHEY, CDR2 SMNVEV, per germline (reference sequence). The CDR3 contains 15 residues. Trimming took 8 bases from V and 4 from J, leaving 18 bases between them. CDR3 region: CASGRGGAGNQPQHF. The CDR3 DNA follows: TGTGCCAGCGGTCGGGGGGGCGCAGGAAATCAGCCCCAGCATTTT.

The chain carries TRBV12-5 and TRBJ1-2; D is unresolved. Germline V gene data show CDR1 as LGHNT and CDR2 as FRNRAP. This CDR3 spans 13 amino acids. V lost 2 bases and J lost 7, with 11 bases in between. CDR3 sequence: CASGLRADGGYTF. In nucleotides, the CDR3 is TGTGCTAGTGGTTTGCGGGCGGATGGTGGCTACACCTTC.

The chain carries TRBV11-2 and TRBJ2-1; 8 nucleotides line up with TRBD2. The CDR3 has 15 amino acids. Germline CDR1 SGHAT, CDR2 FQNNGV. Trimming at V came to 0 bases and at J to 4 bases, leaving 2 bases not matched to a gene. The CDR3 here is CASSLERGGYNEQFF. CDR3 coding DNA: TGTGCCAGCAGCTTAGAACGGGGGGGGTACAATGAGCAGTTCTTC.

The CDR3 DNA reads as TGCGCCAGCAGCCAATTATTCCCCATTGCGGGGACCCAGTACTTC. Translating it yields CASSQLFPIAGTQYF. The chain recombines TRBV4-1 with TRBJ2-5; possible D gene TRBD2, 5 bases. V dropped 2 bases and J dropped 7 bases, with 17 bases sitting between them. This CDR3 contains 15 residues. The V gene's germline CDR1 is MGHRA and CDR2 YSYEKL.

The chain recombines TRBV30 with TRBJ1-1, with TRBD1 matching over 9 bases. Per germline, CDR1 GTSNPN and CDR2 SVGIG (reference sequence). CDR3 length: 15 amino acids. V trimming: 2 bases; J trimming: 3 bases; junction bases outside the gene matches: 7. CDR3 amino acids: CAWSNNRGRDTEAFF. CDR3 nucleotide sequence: TGTGCCTGGAGTAACAACAGGGGGCGGGACACTGAAGCTTTCTTT.

Regarding this clone: The sample contains more than one DNA sequence encoding this CDR3. The chain carries TRBV5-4 and TRBJ2-7; TRBD1 matches 7 bases. Germline V gives CDR1 SGHNT, CDR2 YYREEE (reference sequence). This CDR3 has 15 residues. The trim removed 2 bases at V and 4 bases at J, leaving 9 bases unmatched. The CDR3 here is CASSFRQGEIYEQYF. The CDR3 nucleotides are TGTGCCAGCAGCTTTAGACAGGGAGAAATTTACGAGCAGTACTTC.

The chain joins TRBV4-1 to TRBJ2-1; 11 nucleotides align to TRBD2. Germline lookup yields CDR1 MGHRA and CDR2 YSYEKL. The CDR3 consists of 18 residues. J lost 6 bases, V lost 1 base, and 11 bases had no gene match. The CDR3 loop reads CASSQGLAGPIQLNEQFF. CDR3 DNA: TGCGCCAGCAGCCAAGGACTAGCGGGACCGATACAGCTCAATGAGCAGTTCTTC.

Here the CDR3 reads CASSEGQGNTGELFF. The CDR3 nucleotides are TGTGCCAGCAGCGAAGGACAGGGGAACACCGGGGAGCTGTTTTTT. The chain uses TRBV11-3 and TRBJ2-2; TRBD1 matches 8 bases. The V gene end was trimmed by 5 bases and the J gene end by 1 base; junction bases not matched to a gene: 3. The germline gives CDR1 SGHNT, CDR2 YENEEA. The CDR3 contains 15 residues. The entire variable domain, with the rest obtained from reference TRBV11-3 and TRBJ2-2, is as follows: EAGVVQSPRYKIIEKKQPVAFWCNPISGHNTLYWYLQNLGQGPELLIRYENEEAVDDSQLPKDRFSAERLKGVDSTLKIQPAELGDSAVYLCASSEGQGNTGELFFGEGSRLTVL.